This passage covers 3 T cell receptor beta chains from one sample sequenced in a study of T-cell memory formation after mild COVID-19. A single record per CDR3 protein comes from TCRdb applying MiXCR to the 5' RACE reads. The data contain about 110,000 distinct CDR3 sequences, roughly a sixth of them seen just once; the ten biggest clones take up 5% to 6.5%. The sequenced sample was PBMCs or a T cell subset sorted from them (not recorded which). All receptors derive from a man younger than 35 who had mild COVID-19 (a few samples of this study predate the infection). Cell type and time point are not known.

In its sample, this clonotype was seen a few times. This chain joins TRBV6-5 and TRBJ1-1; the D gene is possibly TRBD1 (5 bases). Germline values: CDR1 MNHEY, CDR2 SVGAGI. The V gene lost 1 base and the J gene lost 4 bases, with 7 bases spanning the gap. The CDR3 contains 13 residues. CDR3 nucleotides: TGTGCCAGCAGTTACTACGGGGGCACTGAAGCTTTCTTT. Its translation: CASSYYGGTEAFF.

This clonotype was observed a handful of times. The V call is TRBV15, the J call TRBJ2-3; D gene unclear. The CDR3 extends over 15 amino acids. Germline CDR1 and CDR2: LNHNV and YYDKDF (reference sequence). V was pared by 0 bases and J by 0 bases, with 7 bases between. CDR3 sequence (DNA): TGTGCCACCAGCAGAGATTTGGTCAGCACAGATACGCAGTATTTT. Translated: CATSRDLVSTDTQYF.

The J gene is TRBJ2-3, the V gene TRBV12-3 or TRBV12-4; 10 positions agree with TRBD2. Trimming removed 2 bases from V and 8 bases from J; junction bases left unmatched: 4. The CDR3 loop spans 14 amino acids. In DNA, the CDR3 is TGTGCCAGCAGTTTAAGTAGCGGGGGGTTTACGCAGTATTTT. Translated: CASSLSSGGFTQYF.